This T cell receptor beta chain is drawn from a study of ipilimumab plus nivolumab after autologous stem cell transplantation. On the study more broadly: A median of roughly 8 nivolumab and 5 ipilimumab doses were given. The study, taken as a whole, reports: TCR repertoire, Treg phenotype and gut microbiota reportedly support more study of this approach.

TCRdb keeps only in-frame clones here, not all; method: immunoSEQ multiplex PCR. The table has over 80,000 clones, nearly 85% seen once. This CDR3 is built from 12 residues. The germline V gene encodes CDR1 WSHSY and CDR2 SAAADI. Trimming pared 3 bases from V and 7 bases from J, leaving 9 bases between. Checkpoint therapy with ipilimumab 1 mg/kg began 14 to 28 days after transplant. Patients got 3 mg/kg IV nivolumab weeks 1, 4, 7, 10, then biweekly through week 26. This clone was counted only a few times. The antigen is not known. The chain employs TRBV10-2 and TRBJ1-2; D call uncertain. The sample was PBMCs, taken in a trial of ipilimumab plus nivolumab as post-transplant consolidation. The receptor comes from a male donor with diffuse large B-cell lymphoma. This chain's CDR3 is CASSEAGSGYTF. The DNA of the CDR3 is TGCGCCAGCAGTGAAGCGGGAAGTGGCTACACCTTC.